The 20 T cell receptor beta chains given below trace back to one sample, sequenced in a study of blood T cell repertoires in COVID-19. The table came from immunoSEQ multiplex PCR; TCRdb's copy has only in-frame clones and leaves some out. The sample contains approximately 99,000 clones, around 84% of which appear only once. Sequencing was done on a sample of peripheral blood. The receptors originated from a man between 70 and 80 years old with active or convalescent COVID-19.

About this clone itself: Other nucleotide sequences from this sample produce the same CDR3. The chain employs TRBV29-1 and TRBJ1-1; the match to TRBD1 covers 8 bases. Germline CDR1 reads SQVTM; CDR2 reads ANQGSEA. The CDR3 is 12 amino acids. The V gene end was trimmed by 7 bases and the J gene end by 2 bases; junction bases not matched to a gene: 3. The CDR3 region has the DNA TGCAGCGCTGACAGGGGTAACACTGAAGCTTTCTTT. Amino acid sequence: CSADRGNTEAFF.

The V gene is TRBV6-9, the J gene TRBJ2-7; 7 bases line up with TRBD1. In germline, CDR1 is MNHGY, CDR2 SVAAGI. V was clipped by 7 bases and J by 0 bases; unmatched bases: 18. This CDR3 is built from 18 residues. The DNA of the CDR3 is TGTGCCAGCACTATTATTCCTTTACAGGGGAGTTTCTCCTACGAGCAGTACTTC. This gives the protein CASTIIPLQGSFSYEQYF.

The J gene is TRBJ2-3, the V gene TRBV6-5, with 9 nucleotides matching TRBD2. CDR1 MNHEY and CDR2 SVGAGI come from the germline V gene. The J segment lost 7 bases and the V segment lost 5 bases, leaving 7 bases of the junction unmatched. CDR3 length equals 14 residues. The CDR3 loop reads CASSTSGGLYTQYF. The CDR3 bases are TGTGCCAGCAGTACCAGCGGGGGGTTGTATACGCAGTATTTT.

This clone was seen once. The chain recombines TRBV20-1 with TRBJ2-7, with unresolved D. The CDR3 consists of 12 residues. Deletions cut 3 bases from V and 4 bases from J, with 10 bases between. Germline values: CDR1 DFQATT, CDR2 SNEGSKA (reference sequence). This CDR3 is CSASGLYYEQYF. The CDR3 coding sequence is TGCAGTGCTAGTGGCCTCTATTACGAGCAGTACTTC.

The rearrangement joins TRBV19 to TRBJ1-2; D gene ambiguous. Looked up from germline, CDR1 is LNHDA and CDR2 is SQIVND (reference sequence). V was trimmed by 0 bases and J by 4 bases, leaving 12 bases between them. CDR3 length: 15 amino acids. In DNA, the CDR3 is TGTGCCAGTAGTATAGAGAGCATTTCCCTCTATGGCTACACCTTC. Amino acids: CASSIESISLYGYTF.

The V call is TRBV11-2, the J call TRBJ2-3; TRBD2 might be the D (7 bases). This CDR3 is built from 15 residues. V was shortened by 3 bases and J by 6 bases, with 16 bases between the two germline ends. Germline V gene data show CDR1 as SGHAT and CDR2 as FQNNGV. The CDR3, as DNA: TGTGCCAGCAGCTTTCAGGGGAGGGGAACTGATACGCAGTATTTT. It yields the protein CASSFQGRGTDTQYF. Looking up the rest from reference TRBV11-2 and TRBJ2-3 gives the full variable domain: EAGVAQSPRYKIIEKRQSVAFWCNPISGHATLYWYQQILGQGPKLLIQFQNNGVVDDSQLPKDRFSAERLKGVDSTLKIQPAKLEDSAVYLCASSFQGRGTDTQYFGPGTRLTVL.

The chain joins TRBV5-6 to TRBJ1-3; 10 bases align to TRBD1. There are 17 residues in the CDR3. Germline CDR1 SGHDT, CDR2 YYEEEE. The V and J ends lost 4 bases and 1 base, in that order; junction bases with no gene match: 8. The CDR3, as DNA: TGTGCCAGCAGCGGGAGGGGACAGGGGCCATCTGGAAACACCATATATTTT. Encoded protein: CASSGRGQGPSGNTIYF. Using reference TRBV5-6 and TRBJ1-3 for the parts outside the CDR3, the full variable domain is DAGVTQSPTHLIKTRGQQVTLRCSPKSGHDTVSWYQQALGQGPQFIFQYYEEEERQRGNFPDRFSGHQFPNYSSELNVNALLLGDSALYLCASSGRGQGPSGNTIYFGEGSWLTVV.

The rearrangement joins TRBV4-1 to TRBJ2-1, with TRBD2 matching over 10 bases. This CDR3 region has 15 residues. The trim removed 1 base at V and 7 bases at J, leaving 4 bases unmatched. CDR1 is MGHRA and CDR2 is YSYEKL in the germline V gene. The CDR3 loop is CASSQATSGVNEQFF. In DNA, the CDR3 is TGCGCCAGCAGCCAAGCAACTAGCGGGGTGAATGAGCAGTTCTTC.

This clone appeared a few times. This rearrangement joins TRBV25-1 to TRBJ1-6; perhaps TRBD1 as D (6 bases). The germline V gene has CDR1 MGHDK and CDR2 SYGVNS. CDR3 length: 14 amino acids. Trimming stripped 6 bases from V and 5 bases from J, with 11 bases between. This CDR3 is CASRLGGNNSPLHF. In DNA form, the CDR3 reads TGTGCCAGCAGATTAGGGGGTAATAATTCACCCCTCCACTTT. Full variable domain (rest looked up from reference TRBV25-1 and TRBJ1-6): EADIYQTPRYLVIGTGKKITLECSQTMGHDKMYWYQQDPGMELHLIHYSYGVNSTEKGDLSSESTVSRIRTEHFPLTLESARPSHTSQYLCASRLGGNNSPLHFGNGTRLTVT.

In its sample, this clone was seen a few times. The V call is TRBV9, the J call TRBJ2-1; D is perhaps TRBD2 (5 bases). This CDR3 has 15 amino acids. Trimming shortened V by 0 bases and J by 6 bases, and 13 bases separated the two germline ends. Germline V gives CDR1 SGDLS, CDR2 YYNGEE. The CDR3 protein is CASSVDPLSANEQFF. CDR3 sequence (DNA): TGTGCCAGCAGCGTAGACCCGCTTAGCGCCAATGAGCAGTTCTTC.

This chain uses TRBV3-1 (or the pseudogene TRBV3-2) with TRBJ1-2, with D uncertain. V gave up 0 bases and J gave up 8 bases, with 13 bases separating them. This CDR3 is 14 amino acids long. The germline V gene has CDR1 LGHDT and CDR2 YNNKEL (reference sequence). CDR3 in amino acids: CASSQDNNPSGYTF. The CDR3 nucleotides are TGTGCCAGCAGCCAAGATAATAACCCTAGCGGCTACACCTTC.

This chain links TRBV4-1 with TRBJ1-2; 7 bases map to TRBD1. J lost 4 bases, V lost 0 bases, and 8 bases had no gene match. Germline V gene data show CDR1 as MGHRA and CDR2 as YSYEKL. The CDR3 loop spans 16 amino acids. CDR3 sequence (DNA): TGCGCCAGCAGCCAAGATGAAGGGGGCGCAAGCTATGGCTACACCTTC. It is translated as CASSQDEGGASYGYTF.

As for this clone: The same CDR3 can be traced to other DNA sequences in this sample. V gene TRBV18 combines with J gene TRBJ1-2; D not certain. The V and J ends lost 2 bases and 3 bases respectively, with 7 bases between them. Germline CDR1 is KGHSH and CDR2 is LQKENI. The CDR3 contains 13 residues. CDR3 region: CASSPEGDYGYTF. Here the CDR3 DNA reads TGTGCCAGCTCACCAGAGGGTGACTATGGCTACACCTTC.

The CDR3 DNA sequence: TGTGCCACCAGTGATTTCCGGCAGGATAGCTCTGGGGCCAACGTCCTGACTTTC. This translates into CATSDFRQDSSGANVLTF. The chain is built from TRBV24-1 and TRBJ2-6; D gene ambiguous. The CDR3 is 18 residues long. Trimming took 1 base from V and 0 from J, leaving 12 bases between them. Germline V gene lookup returns CDR1 KGHDR and CDR2 SFDVKD.

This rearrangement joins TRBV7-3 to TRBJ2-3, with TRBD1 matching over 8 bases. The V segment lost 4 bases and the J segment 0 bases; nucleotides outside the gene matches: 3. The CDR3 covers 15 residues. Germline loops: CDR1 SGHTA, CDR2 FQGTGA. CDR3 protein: CASSSDRASTDTQYF. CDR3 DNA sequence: TGTGCCAGCAGCTCGGACAGGGCGAGCACAGATACGCAGTATTTT. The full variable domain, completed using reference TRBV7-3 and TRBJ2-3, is GAGVSQTPSNKVTEKGKYVELRCDPISGHTALYWYRQSLGQGPEFLIYFQGTGAADDSGLPNDRFFAVRPEGSVSTLKIQRTERGDSAVYLCASSSDRASTDTQYFGPGTRLTVL.

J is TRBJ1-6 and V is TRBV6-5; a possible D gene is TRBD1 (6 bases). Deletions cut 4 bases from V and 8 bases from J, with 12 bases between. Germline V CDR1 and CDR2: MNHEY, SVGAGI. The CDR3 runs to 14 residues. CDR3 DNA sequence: TGTGCCAGCAGTTCGACAGGAATGTATTCACCCCTCCACTTT. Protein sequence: CASSSTGMYSPLHF.

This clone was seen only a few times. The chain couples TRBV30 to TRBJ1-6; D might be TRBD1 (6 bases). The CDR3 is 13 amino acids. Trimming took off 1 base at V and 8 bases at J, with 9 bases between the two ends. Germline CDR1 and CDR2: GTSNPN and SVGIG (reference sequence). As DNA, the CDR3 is TGTGCCTGGAGTGAGGACAGTCATTCACCCCTCCACTTT. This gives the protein CAWSEDSHSPLHF.

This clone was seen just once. The CDR3 region is CASSIDGGRTGELFF. The CDR3 DNA follows: TGTGCCAGTAGTATAGACGGGGGTCGCACCGGGGAGCTGTTTTTT. This chain links TRBV19 with TRBJ2-2, with D possibly TRBD2 on 6 matching bases. CDR1 and CDR2 (germline): LNHDA, SQIVND (reference sequence). This CDR3 comprises 15 residues. V was pared by 0 bases and J by 4 bases, with 9 bases between. Full variable domain (remainder filled in from reference TRBV19 and TRBJ2-2): DGGITQSPKYLFRKEGQNVTLSCEQNLNHDAMYWYRQDPGQGLRLIYYSQIVNDFQKGDIAEGYSVSREKKESFPLTVTSAQKNPTAFYLCASSIDGGRTGELFFGEGSRLTVL.

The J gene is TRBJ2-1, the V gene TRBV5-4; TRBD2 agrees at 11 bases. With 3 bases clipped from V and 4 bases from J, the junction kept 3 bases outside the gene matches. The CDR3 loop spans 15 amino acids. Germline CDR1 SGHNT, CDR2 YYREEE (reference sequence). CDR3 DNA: TGTGCCAGCAGCTCAACTAGCGGGGGTTACAATGAGCAGTTCTTC. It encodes CASSSTSGGYNEQFF. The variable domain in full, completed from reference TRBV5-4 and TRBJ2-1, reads ETGVTQSPTHLIKTRGQQVTLRCSSQSGHNTVSWYQQALGQGPQFIFQYYREEENGRGNFPPRFSGLQFPNYSSELNVNALELDDSALYLCASSSTSGGYNEQFFGPGTRLTVL.

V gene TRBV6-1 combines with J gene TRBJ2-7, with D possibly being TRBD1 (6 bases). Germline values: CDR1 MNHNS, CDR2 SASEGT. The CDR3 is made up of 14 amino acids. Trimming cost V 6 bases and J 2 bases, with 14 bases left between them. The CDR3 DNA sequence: TGTGCCAGCAGCTCCGGGACATCGACCTACGAGCAGTACTTC. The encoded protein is CASSSGTSTYEQYF.